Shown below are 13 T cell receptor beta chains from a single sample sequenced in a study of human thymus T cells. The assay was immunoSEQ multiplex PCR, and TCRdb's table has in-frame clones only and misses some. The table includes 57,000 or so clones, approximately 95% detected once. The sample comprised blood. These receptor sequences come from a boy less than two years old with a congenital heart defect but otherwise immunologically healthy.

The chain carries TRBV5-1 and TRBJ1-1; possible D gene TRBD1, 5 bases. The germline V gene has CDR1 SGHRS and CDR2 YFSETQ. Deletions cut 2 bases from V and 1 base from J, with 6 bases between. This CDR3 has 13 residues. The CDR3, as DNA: TGCGCCAGCAGCTTCCAGGGGAACACTGAAGCTTTCTTT. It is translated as CASSFQGNTEAFF.

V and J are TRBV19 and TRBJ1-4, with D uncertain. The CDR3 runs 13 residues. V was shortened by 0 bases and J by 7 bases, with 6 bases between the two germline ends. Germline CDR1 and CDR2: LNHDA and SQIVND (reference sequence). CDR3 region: CASSIDRREKLFF. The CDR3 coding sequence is TGTGCCAGTAGTATAGATAGGCGTGAAAAACTGTTTTTT.

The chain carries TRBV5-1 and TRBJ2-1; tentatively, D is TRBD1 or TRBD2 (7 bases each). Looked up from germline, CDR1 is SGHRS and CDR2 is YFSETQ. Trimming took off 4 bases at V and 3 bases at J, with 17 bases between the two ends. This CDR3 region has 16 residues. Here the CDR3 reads CASSEFRGRDYNEQFF. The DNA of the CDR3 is TGCGCCAGCAGCGAATTCAGGGGGAGGGACTACAATGAGCAGTTCTTC.

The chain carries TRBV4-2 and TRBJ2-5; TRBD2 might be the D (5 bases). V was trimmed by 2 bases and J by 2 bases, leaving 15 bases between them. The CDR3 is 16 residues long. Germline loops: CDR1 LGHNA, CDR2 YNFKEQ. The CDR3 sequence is CASSQRGPDLQETQYF. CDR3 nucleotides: TGTGCCAGCAGCCAACGAGGGCCGGATCTACAAGAGACCCAGTACTTC.

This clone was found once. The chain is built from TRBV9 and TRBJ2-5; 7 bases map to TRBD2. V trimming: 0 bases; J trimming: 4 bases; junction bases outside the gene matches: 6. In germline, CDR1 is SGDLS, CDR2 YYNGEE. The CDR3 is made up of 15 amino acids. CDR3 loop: CASSVGGSWAETQYF. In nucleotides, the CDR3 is TGTGCCAGCAGCGTAGGCGGGAGCTGGGCAGAGACCCAGTACTTC.

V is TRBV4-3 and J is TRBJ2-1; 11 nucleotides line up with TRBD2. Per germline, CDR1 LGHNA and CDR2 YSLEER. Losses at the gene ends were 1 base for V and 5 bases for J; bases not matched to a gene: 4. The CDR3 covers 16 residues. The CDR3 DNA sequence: TGCGCCAGCAGCCAAGTCGGGACTAGCGGCGACAATGAGCAGTTCTTC. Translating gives CASSQVGTSGDNEQFF.

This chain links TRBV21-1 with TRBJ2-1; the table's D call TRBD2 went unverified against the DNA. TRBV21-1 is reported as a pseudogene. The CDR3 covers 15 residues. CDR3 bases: TGTGCCAGCAGCACTTTAGCGGGAGGGCACAATGAGCAGTTCTTC. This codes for CASSTLAGGHNEQFF.

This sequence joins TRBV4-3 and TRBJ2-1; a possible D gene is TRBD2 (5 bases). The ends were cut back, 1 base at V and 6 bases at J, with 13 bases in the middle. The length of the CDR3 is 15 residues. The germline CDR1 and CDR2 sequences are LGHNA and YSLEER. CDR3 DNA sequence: TGCGCCAGCAGCCAAGGAAAAGCGGACTTCAATGAGCAGTTCTTC. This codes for CASSQGKADFNEQFF.

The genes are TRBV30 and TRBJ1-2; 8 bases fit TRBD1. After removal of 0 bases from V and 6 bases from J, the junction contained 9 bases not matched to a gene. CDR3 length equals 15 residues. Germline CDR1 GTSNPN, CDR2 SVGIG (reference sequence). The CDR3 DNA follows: TGTGCCTGGAGTGTACCGGGGACAGGTTTGAATGGCTACACCTTC. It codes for CAWSVPGTGLNGYTF.

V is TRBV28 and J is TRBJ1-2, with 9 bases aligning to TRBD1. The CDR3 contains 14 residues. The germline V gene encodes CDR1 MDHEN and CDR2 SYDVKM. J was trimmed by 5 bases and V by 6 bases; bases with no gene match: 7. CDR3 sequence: CASSGQGFGYGYTF. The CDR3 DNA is TGTGCCAGCAGCGGACAGGGGTTCGGGTATGGCTACACCTTC.

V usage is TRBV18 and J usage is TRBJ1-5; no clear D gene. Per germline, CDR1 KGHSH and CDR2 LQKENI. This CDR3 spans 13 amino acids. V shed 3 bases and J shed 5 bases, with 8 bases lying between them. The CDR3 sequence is CASSPRRDQPQHF. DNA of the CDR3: TGTGCCAGCTCACCCAGGAGGGATCAGCCCCAGCATTTT.

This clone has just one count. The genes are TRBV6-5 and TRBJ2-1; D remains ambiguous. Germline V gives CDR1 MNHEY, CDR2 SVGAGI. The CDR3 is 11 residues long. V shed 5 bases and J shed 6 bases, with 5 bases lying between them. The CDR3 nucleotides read TGTGCCAGCAGTGAAAGCAATGAGCAGTTCTTC. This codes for CASSESNEQFF.

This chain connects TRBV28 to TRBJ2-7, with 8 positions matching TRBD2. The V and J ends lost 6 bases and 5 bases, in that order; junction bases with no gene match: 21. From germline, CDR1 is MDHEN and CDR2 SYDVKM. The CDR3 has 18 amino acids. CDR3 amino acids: CASSLKATWREVWDEQYF. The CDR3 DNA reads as TGTGCCAGCAGCTTAAAGGCAACATGGCGGGAGGTGTGGGACGAGCAGTACTTC.